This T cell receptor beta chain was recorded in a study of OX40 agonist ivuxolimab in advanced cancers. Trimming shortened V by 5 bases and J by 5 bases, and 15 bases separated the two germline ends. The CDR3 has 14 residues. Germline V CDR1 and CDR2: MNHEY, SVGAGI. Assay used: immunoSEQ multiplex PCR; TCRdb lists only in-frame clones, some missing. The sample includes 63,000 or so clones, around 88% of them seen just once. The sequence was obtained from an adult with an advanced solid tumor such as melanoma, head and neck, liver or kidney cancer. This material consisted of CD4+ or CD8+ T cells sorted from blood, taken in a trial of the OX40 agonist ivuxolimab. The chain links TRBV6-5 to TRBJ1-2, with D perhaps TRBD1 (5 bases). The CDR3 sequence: CASSPPQGLYGYTF. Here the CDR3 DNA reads TGTGCCAGCAGTCCGCCGCAGGGATTATATGGCTACACCTTC.